This T cell receptor beta chain was found in a study of CXCR3-negative and CXCR3-positive naive CD8 T cells. The study, taken as a whole, reports: CXCR3-positive naive cells had more hydrophobic TRB CDR3s than CXCR3-negative naive cells.

Preparation of TRB cDNA libraries relied on 5' RACE carrying UMI labels. TCRdb reprocessed the 5' RACE reads and stores each CDR3 protein as one record, lacking DNA. The table lists over 100,000 distinct CDR3 sequences. Remarks on this clonotype: As yet, its antigen is unknown.

Germline V lookup: CDR1 SGHRS, CDR2 YFSETQ. The CDR3 sequence is 17 residues long. The material sequenced was naive CXCR3+ CD8+ T cells from blood. As to subset: CD45RO-CCR7+CD27+CD95- naive CD8+ T cells expressing CXCR3 (TNR3+). The chain joins TRBV5-1 to TRBJ2-1; TCRdb's D call, TRBD1, is unchecked because there is no DNA. The sequence was collected from a human donor in good health. Some clones in this sample may be carry-over from other donors' samples. This CDR3 is CASSPTGSLSSYNEQFF.